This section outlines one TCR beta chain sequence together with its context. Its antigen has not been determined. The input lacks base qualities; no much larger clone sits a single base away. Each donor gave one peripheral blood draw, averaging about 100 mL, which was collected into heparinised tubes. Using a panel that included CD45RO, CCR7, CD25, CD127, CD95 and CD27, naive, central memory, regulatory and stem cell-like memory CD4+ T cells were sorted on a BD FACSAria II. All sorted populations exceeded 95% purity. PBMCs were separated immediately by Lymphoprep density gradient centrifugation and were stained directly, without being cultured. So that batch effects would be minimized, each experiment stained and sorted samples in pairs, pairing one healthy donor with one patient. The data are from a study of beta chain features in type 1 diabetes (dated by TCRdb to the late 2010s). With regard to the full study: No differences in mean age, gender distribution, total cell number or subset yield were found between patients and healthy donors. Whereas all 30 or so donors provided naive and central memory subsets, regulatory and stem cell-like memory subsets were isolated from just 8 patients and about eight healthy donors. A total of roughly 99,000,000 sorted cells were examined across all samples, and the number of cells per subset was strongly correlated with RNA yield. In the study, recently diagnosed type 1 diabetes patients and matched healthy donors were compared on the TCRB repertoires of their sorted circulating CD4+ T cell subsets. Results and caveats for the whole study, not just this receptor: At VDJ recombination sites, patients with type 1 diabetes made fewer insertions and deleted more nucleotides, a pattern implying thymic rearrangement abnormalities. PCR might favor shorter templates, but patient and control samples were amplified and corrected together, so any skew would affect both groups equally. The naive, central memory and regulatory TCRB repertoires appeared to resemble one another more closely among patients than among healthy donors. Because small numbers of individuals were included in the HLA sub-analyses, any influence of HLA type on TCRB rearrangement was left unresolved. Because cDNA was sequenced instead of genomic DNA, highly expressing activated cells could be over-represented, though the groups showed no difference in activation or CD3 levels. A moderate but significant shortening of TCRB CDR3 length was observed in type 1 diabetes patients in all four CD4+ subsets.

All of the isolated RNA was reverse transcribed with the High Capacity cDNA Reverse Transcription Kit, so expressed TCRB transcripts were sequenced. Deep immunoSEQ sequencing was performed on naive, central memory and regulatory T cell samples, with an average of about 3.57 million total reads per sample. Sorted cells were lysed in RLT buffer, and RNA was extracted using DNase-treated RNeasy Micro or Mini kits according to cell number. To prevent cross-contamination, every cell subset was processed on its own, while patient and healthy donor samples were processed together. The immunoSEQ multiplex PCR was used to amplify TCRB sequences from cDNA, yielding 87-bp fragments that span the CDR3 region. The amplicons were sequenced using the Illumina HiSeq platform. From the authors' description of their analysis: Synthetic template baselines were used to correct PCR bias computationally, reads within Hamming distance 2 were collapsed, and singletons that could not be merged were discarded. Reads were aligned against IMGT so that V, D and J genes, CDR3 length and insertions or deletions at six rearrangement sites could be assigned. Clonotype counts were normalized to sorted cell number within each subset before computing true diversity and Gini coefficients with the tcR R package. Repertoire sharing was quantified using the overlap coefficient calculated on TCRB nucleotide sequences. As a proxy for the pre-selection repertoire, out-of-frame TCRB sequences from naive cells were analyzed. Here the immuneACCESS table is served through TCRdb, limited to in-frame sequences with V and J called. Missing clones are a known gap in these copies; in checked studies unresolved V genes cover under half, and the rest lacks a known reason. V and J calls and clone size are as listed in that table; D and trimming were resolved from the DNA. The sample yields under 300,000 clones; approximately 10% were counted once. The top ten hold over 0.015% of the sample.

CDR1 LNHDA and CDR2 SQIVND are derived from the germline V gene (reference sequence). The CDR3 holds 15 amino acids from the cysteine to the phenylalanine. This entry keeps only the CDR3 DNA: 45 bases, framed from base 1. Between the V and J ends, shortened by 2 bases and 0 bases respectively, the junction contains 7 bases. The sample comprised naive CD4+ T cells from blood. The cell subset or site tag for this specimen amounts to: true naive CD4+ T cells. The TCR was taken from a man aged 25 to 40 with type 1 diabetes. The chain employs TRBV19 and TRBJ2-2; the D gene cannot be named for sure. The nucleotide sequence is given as TGTGCCAGTAGTATATGGCAGACGAACACCGGGGAGCTGTTTTTT. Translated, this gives CASSIWQTNTGELFF.